The 17 T cell receptor beta chains presented below share a single source sample, sequenced in a study of PD-1 blockade in classical Hodgkin lymphoma. TCRdb's copy holds only in-frame clones and misses some; the assay was immunoSEQ multiplex PCR. The sample yields 50,000 to 75,000 clones, more than 70% seen once. Every patient experienced relapse after autologous stem cell transplantation, and brentuximab vedotin exposure varied. Sequencing used peripheral blood mononuclear cells (PBMCs), obtained at baseline. The source is a human donor with classical Hodgkin lymphoma.

This clone was seen only once. This chain uses TRBV10-3 with TRBJ1-2; 11 bases line up with TRBD1. The CDR3 covers 17 residues. The ends lost 2 bases at V and 6 bases at J; junction bases unmatched: 11. Germline CDR1 and CDR2: ENHRY and SYGVKD. CDR3 protein: CAISETRTLDRGHGYTF. DNA of the CDR3: TGTGCCATCAGTGAGACCCGGACGTTGGACAGGGGGCATGGCTACACCTTC.

The chain links TRBV6-1 to TRBJ1-5; D gene ambiguous. This CDR3 comprises 19 residues. Germline lookup yields CDR1 MNHNS and CDR2 SASEGT. The V end lost 2 bases, the J end lost 0 bases, and 20 bases lay between the germline ends. CDR3: CASSEPERTGSYSNQPQHF. DNA of the CDR3: TGTGCCAGCAGTGAACCGGAGCGGACGGGAAGTTATAGCAATCAGCCCCAGCATTTT.

The V and J genes are TRBV11-3 and TRBJ1-2, with unresolved D. This CDR3 spans 13 amino acids. Trimming left V 5 bases short and J 6 bases short, with 13 bases between. Germline assignment: CDR1 SGHNT and CDR2 YENEEA. The CDR3: CASSPLIRNGYTF. In DNA form, the CDR3 reads TGTGCCAGCAGCCCCCTAATTAGGAATGGCTACACCTTC.

V usage is TRBV5-6 and J usage is TRBJ1-1; TRBD1 agrees at 8 bases. This CDR3 region has 15 residues. The V gene end was trimmed by 2 bases and the J gene end by 2 bases; junction bases not matched to a gene: 5. Looked up from germline, CDR1 is SGHDT and CDR2 is YYEEEE. The CDR3 region is CASSFPGGLNTEAFF. CDR3 in DNA: TGTGCCAGCAGCTTCCCAGGGGGCTTAAACACTGAAGCTTTCTTT.

This clone occurred a few times. This rearrangement joins TRBV6-6 to TRBJ1-5; possibly TRBD1 for D (5 bases). V shed 6 bases and J shed 8 bases, with 14 bases lying between them. Germline values: CDR1 MNHNY, CDR2 SVGAGI (reference sequence). The CDR3 length is 13 residues. Here the CDR3 DNA reads TGTGCCAGCAGAATACAGGTTTCAAAGCCCCAGCATTTT. As protein: CASRIQVSKPQHF.

A single count supports this clone. V and J are TRBV29-1 and TRBJ1-2; D might be TRBD1 (6 bases). This CDR3 spans 14 amino acids. V was clipped by 4 bases and J by 8 bases, with 20 bases between them. Germline V gene data show CDR1 as SQVTM and CDR2 as ANQGSEA. The CDR3 sequence is CSVAQGPKDVGYTF. The DNA of the CDR3 is TGCAGCGTTGCGCAGGGGCCCAAAGATGTGGGCTACACCTTC.

The rearrangement joins TRBV7-2 to TRBJ2-3; the D is unclear. Germline CDR1 SGHTA, CDR2 FQGNSA. V lost 1 base, J lost 1 base, and 3 bases lay in between. CDR3 length: 13 residues. The DNA of the CDR3 is TGTGCCAGCAGCTTAGGAGGCACAGATACGCAGTATTTT. Amino acid sequence: CASSLGGTDTQYF.

The chain has TRBV10-3 and TRBJ1-1; weak D call: TRBD1 (5 bases). This CDR3 comprises 14 residues. Between the trimmed V and J ends, which lost 2 bases and 6 bases, there was a span of 13 bases. Germline loops: CDR1 ENHRY, CDR2 SYGVKD. CDR3 in DNA: TGTGCCATCAGTGAGGGTGGAGGGGTCCCTGAAGCTTTCTTT. It codes for CAISEGGGVPEAFF.

V is TRBV4-2 and J is TRBJ1-3; D is unresolved. From germline, CDR1 is LGHNA and CDR2 YNFKEQ. The V gene lost 1 base and the J gene lost 0 bases, with 10 bases spanning the gap. The CDR3 length is 16 residues. This CDR3 reads CASSQGGYNSGNTIYF. The CDR3 nucleotides are TGTGCCAGCAGCCAAGGTGGTTACAACTCTGGAAACACCATATATTTT.

The V gene is TRBV15, the J gene TRBJ2-7; D possibly matches TRBD1 or TRBD2 (5 bases each). This CDR3 is built from 13 residues. V was cut by 5 bases and J by 3 bases, with 11 bases left in between. The germline gives CDR1 LNHNV, CDR2 YYDKDF (reference sequence). CDR3: CATSGGRNYEQYF. In DNA, the CDR3 is TGTGCCACCAGCGGGGGACGAAACTACGAGCAGTACTTC.

J is TRBJ1-1 and V is TRBV21-1; TRBD1 was called by the table and not checked on the DNA. TRBV21-1 is a listed pseudogene. The CDR3 totals 15 residues. The CDR3 DNA sequence: TGTGCCAGCAGCACTATATCAGGGCATCTCACTGAAGCTTTCTTT. As protein: CASSTISGHLTEAFF.

The V and J genes are TRBV5-4 and TRBJ2-6, with a possible D match to TRBD2 (6 bases). The CDR3 length is 15 residues. V was cut by 4 bases and J by 1 base, with 9 bases left in between. From germline, CDR1 is SGHNT and CDR2 YYREEE (reference sequence). This CDR3 reads CASSPGVSGANVLTF. The DNA of the CDR3 is TGTGCCAGCAGCCCGGGGGTATCTGGGGCCAACGTCCTGACTTTC. Using reference TRBV5-4 and TRBJ2-6 for the parts outside the CDR3, the full variable domain is ETGVTQSPTHLIKTRGQQVTLRCSSQSGHNTVSWYQQALGQGPQFIFQYYREEENGRGNFPPRFSGLQFPNYSSELNVNALELDDSALYLCASSPGVSGANVLTFGAGSRLTVL.

V gene TRBV25-1 combines with J gene TRBJ1-1; unclear D gene. CDR1 is MGHDK and CDR2 is SYGVNS in the germline V gene. V was cut by 4 bases and J by 3 bases, with 15 bases left in between. The CDR3 runs 15 residues. The CDR3, as DNA: TGTGCCAGCAGTGCCCCGCTACAGTTGGACACTGAAGCTTTCTTT. Translation gives CASSAPLQLDTEAFF. Using reference TRBV25-1 and TRBJ1-1 for the parts outside the CDR3, the full variable domain is EADIYQTPRYLVIGTGKKITLECSQTMGHDKMYWYQQDPGMELHLIHYSYGVNSTEKGDLSSESTVSRIRTEHFPLTLESARPSHTSQYLCASSAPLQLDTEAFFGQGTRLTVV.

The genes are TRBV27 and TRBJ1-1; D ambiguous. The CDR3 runs 15 residues. Trimming left V 5 bases short and J 0 bases short, with 13 bases between. The germline gives CDR1 MNHEY, CDR2 SMNVEV (reference sequence). The CDR3 reads CASSKHNGLNTEAFF. As DNA, the CDR3 is TGTGCCAGCAGTAAGCACAACGGACTGAACACTGAAGCTTTCTTT.

This chain links TRBV27 with TRBJ2-3, with a possible D match to TRBD1 (5 bases). The CDR3 runs to 14 residues. Between the trimmed V and J ends, which lost 5 bases and 4 bases, there was a span of 13 bases. Per the germline V gene, CDR1 is MNHEY and CDR2 is SMNVEV (reference sequence). CDR3 coding DNA: TGTGCCAGCAGTATGGGTCCAGGGCCAGATACGCAGTATTTT. Translating it yields CASSMGPGPDTQYF.

This rearrangement joins TRBV7-2 to TRBJ2-5, with 10 bases lining up with TRBD1. Germline-derived CDR1 and CDR2 are SGHTA and FQGNSA. There are 15 residues in the CDR3. V lost 3 bases to trimming and J lost 5 bases; unmatched junction nucleotides: 6. The CDR3 DNA follows: TGTGCCAGCAGCTTCGACAGGGGGCGCGGGGAGACCCAGTACTTC. This sequence encodes CASSFDRGRGETQYF.

The J gene is TRBJ2-7, the V gene TRBV4-1; possible D gene TRBD1, 5 bases. Germline-derived CDR1 and CDR2 are MGHRA and YSYEKL. Trimming took 0 bases from V and 3 from J, leaving 21 bases between them. This CDR3 comprises 18 residues. CDR3 amino acids: CASSQDGRSGLGNYEQYF. DNA of the CDR3: TGCGCCAGCAGCCAAGATGGAAGATCAGGGTTGGGGAACTACGAGCAGTACTTC.